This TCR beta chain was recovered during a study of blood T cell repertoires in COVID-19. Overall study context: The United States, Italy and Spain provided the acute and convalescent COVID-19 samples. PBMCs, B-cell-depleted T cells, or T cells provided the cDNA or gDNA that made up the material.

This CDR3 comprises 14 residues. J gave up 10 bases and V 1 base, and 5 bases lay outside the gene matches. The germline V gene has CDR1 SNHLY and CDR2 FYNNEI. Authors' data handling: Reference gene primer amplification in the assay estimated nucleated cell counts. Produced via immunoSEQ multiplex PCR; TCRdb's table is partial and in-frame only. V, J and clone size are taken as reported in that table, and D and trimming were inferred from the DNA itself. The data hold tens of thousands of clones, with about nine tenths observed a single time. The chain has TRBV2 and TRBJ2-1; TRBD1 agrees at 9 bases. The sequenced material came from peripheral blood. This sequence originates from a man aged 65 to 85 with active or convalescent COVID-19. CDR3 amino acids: CASSEGDRAREQFF. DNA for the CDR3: TGTGCCAGCAGTGAAGGGGACAGGGCAAGAGAGCAGTTCTTC.